This entry lists 16 T cell receptor beta chains sequenced from one sample in a study of regulatory T cells in long-lasting Graves disease. Combining iRepertoire HTBI primers with Arm-PCR of CDR3 regions, the authors built TCR beta libraries. TCRdb ran MiXCR on the multiplex PCR reads and lists one entry per CDR3 protein. This table holds 650,000 to 850,000 distinct CDR3 sequences, about 30% found once. The time point was: persistent/refractory GD, antithyroid drugs over 5 years with positive TRAb. PBMC-derived RNA was used for the TCR library. The starting material was peripheral blood mononuclear cells (PBMCs), obtained when the disease was refractory, from a patient treated with antithyroid drugs. These receptors all come from a female donor with Graves disease.

As regards this clonotype: Being one base from a much bigger clone, this may be a read error. The chain is built from TRBV12-3 or TRBV12-4 and TRBJ1-1, with D unresolved. Between the trimmed V and J ends, which lost 8 bases and 2 bases, there was a span of 21 bases. The CDR3 spans 16 residues. The CDR3 DNA is TGTGCCAGCCAGCACGCCTCATGGATGGACAACACTGAAGCTTTCTTT. Residues: CASQHASWMDNTEAFF.

This clonotype came up many times. The chain carries TRBV2 and TRBJ2-7; no clear D gene. V was trimmed by 6 bases and J by 4 bases, leaving 10 bases between them. The CDR3 spans 12 residues. Germline CDR1 is SNHLY and CDR2 is FYNNEI. The CDR3 reads CASSASGYEQYF. The CDR3 region has the DNA TGTGCCAGCAGCGCGAGTGGGTACGAGCAGTACTTC.

With respect to this clonotype: This may be a read error, as it is one base from a much larger clone. The CDR3 end shows no conserved phenylalanine or tryptophan, and so a read error is likely. The V call is TRBV30, the J call TRBJ1-6; D unclear. Germline loops: CDR1 GTSNPN, CDR2 SVGIG (reference sequence). V gave up 5 bases and J gave up 5 bases, with 10 bases separating them. This CDR3 region has 13 residues. The CDR3 spells CAWRSQDNSPLHL. CDR3 bases: TGTGCCTGGCGGTCCCAAGATAATTCACCCCTCCACCTT.

The chain joins TRBV6-1 to TRBJ2-5; TRBD2 matches at 13 bases. From germline, CDR1 is MNHNS and CDR2 SASEGT. The CDR3 consists of 17 residues. V was clipped by 5 bases and J by 4 bases; unmatched bases: 10. The CDR3 nucleotides are TGTGCCAGCAGTAGATTAACTAGCGGGAGGGCTGGAGAGACCCAGTACTTC. It codes for CASSRLTSGRAGETQYF.

The chain carries TRBV6-1 and TRBJ1-2; D not certain. V lost 2 bases and J lost 4, with 11 bases in between. The CDR3 loop spans 14 amino acids. CDR1 and CDR2 (germline): MNHNS, SASEGT. CDR3 amino acids: CASSETHSTYGYTF. The CDR3 nucleotides are TGTGCCAGCAGTGAAACACACAGTACCTATGGCTACACCTTC.

This clonotype came up a few times. This chain connects TRBV7-9 to TRBJ1-5; D gene unclear. The CDR3 is 14 amino acids. CDR1 is SEHNR and CDR2 is FQNEAQ in the germline V gene (reference sequence). The V end lost 1 base, the J end lost 6 bases, and 10 bases lay between the germline ends. The CDR3 sequence is CASSLGWEGQPQHF. The CDR3 DNA sequence: TGTGCCAGCAGCTTAGGTTGGGAGGGTCAGCCCCAGCATTTT.

The chain employs TRBV10-3 and TRBJ1-4; unclear D gene. The CDR3 spans 13 residues. CDR1 is ENHRY and CDR2 is SYGVKD in the germline V gene. Trimming took 7 bases from V and 6 from J, leaving 12 bases between them. CDR3 coding DNA: TGTGCCATCACCGCAGGACCGGATGAAAAACTGTTTTTT. The encoded protein is CAITAGPDEKLFF.

V gene TRBV6-2 or TRBV6-3 combines with J gene TRBJ1-2; D unclear. Germline V lookup: CDR1 MNHEY, CDR2 SVGEGT. CDR3 length equals 13 residues. V was cut by 6 bases and J by 4 bases, with 12 bases left in between. CDR3 DNA sequence: TGTGCCAGCAGCGAGGTGACCCTCTATGGCTACACCTTC. Translation: CASSEVTLYGYTF.

This clonotype has at least ten counts. The gene calls are TRBV28 and TRBJ1-1; possibly TRBD1 for D (5 bases). Trimming took 5 bases from V and 2 from J, leaving 12 bases between them. The CDR3 loop spans 14 amino acids. Germline values: CDR1 MDHEN, CDR2 SYDVKM. The chain's CDR3 is CASSPGTFNTEAFF. The DNA for the CDR3 is TGTGCCAGCAGTCCCGGGACTTTCAACACTGAAGCTTTCTTT.

This clonotype has just a few counts. This rearrangement joins TRBV7-9 to TRBJ1-1, with D uncertain. This CDR3 spans 13 amino acids. Trimming took off 11 bases at V and 1 base at J, with 14 bases between the two ends. Germline V CDR1 and CDR2: SEHNR, FQNEAQ (reference sequence). CDR3 nucleotide sequence: TGTGCCTCATCCGACCAAACGAACACTGAAGCTTTCTTT. Encoded protein: CASSDQTNTEAFF.

The rearrangement links TRBV6-1 to TRBJ1-1, with 9 bases aligning to TRBD1. The CDR3 extends over 15 amino acids. Unmatched junction bases numbered 3, after V lost 4 bases and J lost 0 bases. Germline assignment: CDR1 MNHNS and CDR2 SASEGT. CDR3: CASSVYRGLNTEAFF. The CDR3 region has the DNA TGTGCCAGCAGTGTTTACAGGGGGCTGAACACTGAAGCTTTCTTT.

The gene calls are TRBV5-1 and TRBJ2-7, with D perhaps matching TRBD2 (6 bases). The ends were cut back, 1 base at V and 2 bases at J, with 10 bases in the middle. Germline V CDR1 and CDR2: SGHRS, YFSETQ. The CDR3 is 14 amino acids. CDR3 residues: CASSLISGPYEQYF. As DNA, the CDR3 is TGCGCCAGCAGCTTGATAAGCGGGCCCTACGAGCAGTACTTC. Looking up the rest from reference TRBV5-1 and TRBJ2-7 gives the full variable domain: KAGVTQTPRYLIKTRGQQVTLSCSPISGHRSVSWYQQTPGQGLQFLFEYFSETQRNKGNFPGRFSGRQFSNSRSEMNVSTLELGDSALYLCASSLISGPYEQYFGPGTRLTVT.

The chain joins TRBV6-2 or TRBV6-3 to TRBJ2-1; D tentatively fits TRBD1 or TRBD2 (7 bases each). The V gene's germline CDR1 is MNHEY and CDR2 SVGEGT. V was trimmed by 5 bases and J by 8 bases, leaving 19 bases between them. The length of the CDR3 is 15 residues. This CDR3 reads CASSVGGGAFDEQFF. The DNA of the CDR3 is TGTGCCAGCAGTGTGGGAGGGGGCGCGTTCGATGAGCAGTTCTTC.

This chain links TRBV6-1 with TRBJ1-1; D remains unclear. The CDR3 spans 12 residues. The V gene's germline CDR1 is MNHNS and CDR2 SASEGT. V was trimmed by 7 bases and J by 11 bases, leaving 17 bases between them. The CDR3 DNA sequence: TGTGCCAGCACCCCCCGGGTCGGGTGGGCTTTCTTT. Translated, it gives CASTPRVGWAFF.

The rearrangement links TRBV4-1 to TRBJ1-4, with D perhaps TRBD1 (5 bases). Germline CDR1 MGHRA, CDR2 YSYEKL. V was cut by 1 base and J by 2 bases, with 8 bases left in between. The CDR3 runs 15 residues. The CDR3, as DNA: TGCGCCAGCAGCCAAGTTGAGGGGACTAATGAAAAACTGTTTTTT. Its protein product is CASSQVEGTNEKLFF.

A few counts support this clonotype. The chain recombines TRBV28 with TRBJ1-6, with TRBD1 identical over 7 bases. Per germline, CDR1 MDHEN and CDR2 SYDVKM. CDR3 size: 14 residues. V lost 4 bases to trimming and J lost 7 bases; unmatched junction nucleotides: 4. As DNA, the CDR3 is TGTGCCAGCAGTTACAGGGGCCGGAATTCACCCCTCCACTTT. Translated: CASSYRGRNSPLHF. Full variable domain (rest looked up from reference TRBV28 and TRBJ1-6): DVKVTQSSRYLVKRTGEKVFLECVQDMDHENMFWYRQDPGLGLRLIYFSYDVKMKEKGDIPEGYSVSREKKERFSLILESASTNQTSMYLCASSYRGRNSPLHFGNGTRLTVT.